The TCR beta chain described here comes from a study of blood T cell repertoires in COVID-19. The overall study: Sites in the United States, Italy and Spain provided acute and convalescent COVID-19 samples. The cDNA or gDNA used as material had been derived from T cells, B-cell-depleted T cells, or PBMCs.

Between the trimmed V and J ends, which lost 10 bases and 1 base, there was a span of 15 bases. CDR1 is MNHEY, CDR2 SVGAGI, per germline. The CDR3 consists of 14 residues. Under the authors' procedure: Amplification of reference gene primers provided the estimated nucleated cell counts. Some clones are missing from TCRdb's copy, which holds only in-frame ones; the method was immunoSEQ multiplex PCR. That table supplies the V and J calls and clone size; D and trimming were determined from the DNA. The data show some 130,000 clones, 70% to 80% seen once. This clone was counted a single time. The chain employs TRBV6-5 and TRBJ2-3, with TRBD1 as a possible D gene (6 bases). This sequence originates from a man aged 55 to 70 who had recovered from COVID-19. Sequences were obtained from peripheral blood. CDR3 in amino acids: CATARGTGTDTQYF. The CDR3 DNA reads as TGTGCCACAGCTAGGGGGACGGGCACAGATACGCAGTATTTT.